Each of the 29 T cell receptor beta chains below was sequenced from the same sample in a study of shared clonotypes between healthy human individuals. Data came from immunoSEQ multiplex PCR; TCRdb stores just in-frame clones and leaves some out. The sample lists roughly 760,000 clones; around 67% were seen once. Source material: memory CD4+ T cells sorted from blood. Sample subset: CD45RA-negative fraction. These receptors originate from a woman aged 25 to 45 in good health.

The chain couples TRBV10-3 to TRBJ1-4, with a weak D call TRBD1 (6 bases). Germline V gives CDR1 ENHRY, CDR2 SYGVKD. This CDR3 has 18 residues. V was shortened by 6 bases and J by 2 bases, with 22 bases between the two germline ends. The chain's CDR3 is CAISRGHKSGATNEKLFF. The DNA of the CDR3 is TGTGCCATCAGCCGGGGACACAAAAGTGGAGCCACTAATGAAAAACTGTTTTTT.

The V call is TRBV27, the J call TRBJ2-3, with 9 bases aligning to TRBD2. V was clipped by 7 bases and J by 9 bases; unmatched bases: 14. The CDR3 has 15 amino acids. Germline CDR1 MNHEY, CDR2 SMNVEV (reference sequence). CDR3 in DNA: TGTGCCAGCATCAAAACCGGGACTAGCAATGGGACGCAGTATTTT. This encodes CASIKTGTSNGTQYF.

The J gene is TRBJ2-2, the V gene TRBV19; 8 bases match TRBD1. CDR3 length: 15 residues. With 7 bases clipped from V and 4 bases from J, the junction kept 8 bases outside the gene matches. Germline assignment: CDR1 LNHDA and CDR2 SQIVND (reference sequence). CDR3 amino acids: CASKSDRVVTGELFF. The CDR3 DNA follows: TGTGCCAGTAAATCGGACAGGGTGGTCACCGGGGAGCTGTTTTTT.

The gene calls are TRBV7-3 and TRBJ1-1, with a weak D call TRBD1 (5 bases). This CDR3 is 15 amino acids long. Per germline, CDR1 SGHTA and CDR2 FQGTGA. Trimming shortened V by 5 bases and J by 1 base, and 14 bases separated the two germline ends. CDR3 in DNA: TGTGCCAGCAGCCCGTTACAGGTCTCGAACACTGAAGCTTTCTTT. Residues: CASSPLQVSNTEAFF.

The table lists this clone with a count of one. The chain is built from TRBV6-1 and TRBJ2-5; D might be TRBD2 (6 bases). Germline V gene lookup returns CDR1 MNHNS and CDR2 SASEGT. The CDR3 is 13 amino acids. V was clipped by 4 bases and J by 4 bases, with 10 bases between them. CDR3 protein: CASSVQAGETQYF. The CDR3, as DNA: TGTGCCAGCAGTGTACAAGCGGGAGAGACCCAGTACTTC.

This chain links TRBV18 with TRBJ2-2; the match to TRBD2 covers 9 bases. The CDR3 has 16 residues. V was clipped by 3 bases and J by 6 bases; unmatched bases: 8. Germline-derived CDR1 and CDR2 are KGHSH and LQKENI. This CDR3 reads CASSPLGSGSSGELFF. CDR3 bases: TGTGCCAGCTCACCGCTCGGTAGCGGGAGTTCCGGGGAGCTGTTTTTT.

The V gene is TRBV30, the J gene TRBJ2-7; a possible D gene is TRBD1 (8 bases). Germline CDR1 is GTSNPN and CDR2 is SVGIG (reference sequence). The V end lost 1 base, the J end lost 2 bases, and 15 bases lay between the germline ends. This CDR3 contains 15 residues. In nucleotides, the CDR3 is TGTGCCTGGAGTGGAGGACAGGGAGGGGCCTACGAGCAGTACTTC. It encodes CAWSGGQGGAYEQYF. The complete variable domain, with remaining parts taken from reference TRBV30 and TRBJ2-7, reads SQTIHQWPATLVQPVGSPLSLECTVEGTSNPNLYWYRQAAGRGLQLLFYSVGIGQISSEVPQNLSASRPQDRQFILSSKKLLLSDSGFYLCAWSGGQGGAYEQYFGPGTRLTVT.

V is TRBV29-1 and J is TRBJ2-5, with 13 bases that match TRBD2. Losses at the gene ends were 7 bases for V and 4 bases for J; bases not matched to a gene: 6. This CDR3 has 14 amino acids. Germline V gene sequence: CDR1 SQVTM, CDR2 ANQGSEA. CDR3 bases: TGCAGCGCCCTTCGACTAGCGGGAGGAGAGACCCAGTACTTC. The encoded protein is CSALRLAGGETQYF.

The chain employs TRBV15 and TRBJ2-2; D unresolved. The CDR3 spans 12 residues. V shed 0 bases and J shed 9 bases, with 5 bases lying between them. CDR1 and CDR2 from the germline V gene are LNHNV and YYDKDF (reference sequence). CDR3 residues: CATSRDFRELFF. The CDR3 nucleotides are TGTGCCACCAGCAGAGATTTTAGGGAGCTGTTTTTT.

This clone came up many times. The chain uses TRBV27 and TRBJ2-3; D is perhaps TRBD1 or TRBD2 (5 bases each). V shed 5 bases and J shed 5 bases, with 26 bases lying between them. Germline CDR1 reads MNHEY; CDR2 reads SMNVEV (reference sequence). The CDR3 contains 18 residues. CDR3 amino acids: CASSTLYNRQLAIDTQYF. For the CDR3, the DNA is TGTGCCAGCAGTACCCTCTACAATCGACAGCTAGCAATAGATACGCAGTATTTT.

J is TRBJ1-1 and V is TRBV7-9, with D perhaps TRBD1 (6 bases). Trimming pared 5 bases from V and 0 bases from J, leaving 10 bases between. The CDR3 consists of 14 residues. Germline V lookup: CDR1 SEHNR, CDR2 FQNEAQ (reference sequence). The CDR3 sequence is CASSPDRLNTEAFF. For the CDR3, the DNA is TGTGCCAGCAGCCCTGACAGGCTGAACACTGAAGCTTTCTTT.

The CDR3 protein is CASSLAGGYNNEQFF. The CDR3 DNA follows: TGCGCCAGCAGCTTGGCTGGGGGATACAACAATGAGCAGTTCTTC. V usage is TRBV5-1 and J usage is TRBJ2-1; D may match TRBD1 or TRBD2 (5 bases each). Germline assignment: CDR1 SGHRS and CDR2 YFSETQ. Trimming took off 0 bases at V and 5 bases at J, with 12 bases between the two ends. The CDR3 is 15 residues long.

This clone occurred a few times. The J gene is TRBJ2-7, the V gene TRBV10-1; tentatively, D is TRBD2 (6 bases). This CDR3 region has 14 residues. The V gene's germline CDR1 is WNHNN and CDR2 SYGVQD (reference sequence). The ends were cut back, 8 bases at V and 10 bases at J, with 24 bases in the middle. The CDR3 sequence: CASGGGVAAQGQYF. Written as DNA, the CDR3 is TGCGCCAGCGGCGGTGGAGTAGCGGCCCAGGGCCAGTACTTC.

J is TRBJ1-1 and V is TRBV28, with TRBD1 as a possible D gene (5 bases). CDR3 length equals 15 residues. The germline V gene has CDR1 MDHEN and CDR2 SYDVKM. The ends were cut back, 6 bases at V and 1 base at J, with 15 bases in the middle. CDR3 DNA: TGTGCCAGCAGCTGGGGCAGTTCCTCGAACACTGAAGCTTTCTTT. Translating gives CASSWGSSSNTEAFF.

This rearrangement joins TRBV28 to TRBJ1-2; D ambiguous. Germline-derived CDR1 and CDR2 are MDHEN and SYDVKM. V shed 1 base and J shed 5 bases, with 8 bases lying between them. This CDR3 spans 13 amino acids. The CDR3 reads CASSLLAGYGYTF. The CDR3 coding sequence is TGTGCCAGCAGTTTATTAGCAGGATATGGCTACACCTTC.

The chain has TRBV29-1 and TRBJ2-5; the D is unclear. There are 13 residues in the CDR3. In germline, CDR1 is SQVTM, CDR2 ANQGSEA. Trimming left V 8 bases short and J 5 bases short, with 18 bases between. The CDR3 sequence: CSFQPNIGETQYF. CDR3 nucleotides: TGCAGCTTCCAGCCCAATATCGGGGAGACCCAGTACTTC.

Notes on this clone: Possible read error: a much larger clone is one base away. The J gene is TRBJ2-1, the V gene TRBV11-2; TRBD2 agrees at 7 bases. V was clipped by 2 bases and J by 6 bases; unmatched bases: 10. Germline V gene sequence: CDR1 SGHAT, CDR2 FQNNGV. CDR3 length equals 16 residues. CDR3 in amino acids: CASSLSGTNFSNEQFF. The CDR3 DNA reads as TGTGCCAGCAGCTTATCCGGGACTAACTTCTCCAATGAGCAGTTCTTC.

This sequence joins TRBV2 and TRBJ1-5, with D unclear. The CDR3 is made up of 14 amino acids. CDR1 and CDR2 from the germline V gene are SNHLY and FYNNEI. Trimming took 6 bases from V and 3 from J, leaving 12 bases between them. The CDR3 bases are TGTGCCAGCAGCCGTGCAGGTTTCAATCAGCCCCAGCATTTT. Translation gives CASSRAGFNQPQHF.

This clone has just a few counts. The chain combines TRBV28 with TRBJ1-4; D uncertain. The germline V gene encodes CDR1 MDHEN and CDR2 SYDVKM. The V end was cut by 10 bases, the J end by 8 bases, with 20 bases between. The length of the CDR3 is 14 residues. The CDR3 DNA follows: TGTGCCACGAGAGCGGCCGGACCTCAGGAAAAACTGTTTTTT. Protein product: CATRAAGPQEKLFF.

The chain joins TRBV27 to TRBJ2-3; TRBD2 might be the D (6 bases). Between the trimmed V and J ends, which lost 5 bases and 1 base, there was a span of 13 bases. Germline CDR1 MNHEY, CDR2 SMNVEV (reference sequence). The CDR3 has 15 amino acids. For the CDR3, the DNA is TGTGCCAGCAGTCCCCCCGGGGGAGGCACAGATACGCAGTATTTT. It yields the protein CASSPPGGGTDTQYF.

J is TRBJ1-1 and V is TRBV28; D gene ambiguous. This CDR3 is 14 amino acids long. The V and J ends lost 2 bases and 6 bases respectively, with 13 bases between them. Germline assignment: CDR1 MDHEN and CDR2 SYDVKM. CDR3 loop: CASSLGHKFAEAFF. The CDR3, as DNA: TGTGCCAGCAGTTTAGGTCATAAGTTCGCTGAAGCTTTCTTT.

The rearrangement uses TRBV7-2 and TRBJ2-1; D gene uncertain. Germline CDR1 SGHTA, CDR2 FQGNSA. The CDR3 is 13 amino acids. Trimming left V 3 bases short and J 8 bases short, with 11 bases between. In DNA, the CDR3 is TGTGCCAGCAGCTTCGCGAAAGGCGATGAGCAGTTCTTC. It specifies CASSFAKGDEQFF.

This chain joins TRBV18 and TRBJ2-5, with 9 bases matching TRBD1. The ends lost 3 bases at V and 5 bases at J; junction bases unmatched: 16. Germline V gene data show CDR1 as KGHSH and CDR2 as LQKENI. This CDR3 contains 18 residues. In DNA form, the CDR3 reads TGTGCCAGCTCACCCTTTATTGACACACAGGGGGCCGAGGAGACCCAGTACTTC. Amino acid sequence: CASSPFIDTQGAEETQYF.

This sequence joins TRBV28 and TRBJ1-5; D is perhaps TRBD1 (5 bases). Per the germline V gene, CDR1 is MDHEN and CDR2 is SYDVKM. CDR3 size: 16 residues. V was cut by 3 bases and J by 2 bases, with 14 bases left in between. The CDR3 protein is CASSLAPRAGNQPQHF. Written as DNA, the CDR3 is TGTGCCAGCAGTTTGGCCCCCAGGGCGGGCAATCAGCCCCAGCATTTT.

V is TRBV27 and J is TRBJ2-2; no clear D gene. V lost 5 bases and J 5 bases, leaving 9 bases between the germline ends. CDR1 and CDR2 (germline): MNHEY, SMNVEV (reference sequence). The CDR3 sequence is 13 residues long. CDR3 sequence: CASSRLGTGELFF. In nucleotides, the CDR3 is TGTGCCAGCAGTCGCCTTGGGACCGGGGAGCTGTTTTTT.

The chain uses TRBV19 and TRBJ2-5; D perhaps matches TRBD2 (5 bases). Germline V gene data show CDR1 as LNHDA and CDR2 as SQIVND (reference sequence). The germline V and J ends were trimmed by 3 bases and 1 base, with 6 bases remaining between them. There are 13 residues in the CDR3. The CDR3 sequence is CASSMGSQETQYF. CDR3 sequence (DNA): TGTGCCAGTAGTATGGGGAGCCAAGAGACCCAGTACTTC.

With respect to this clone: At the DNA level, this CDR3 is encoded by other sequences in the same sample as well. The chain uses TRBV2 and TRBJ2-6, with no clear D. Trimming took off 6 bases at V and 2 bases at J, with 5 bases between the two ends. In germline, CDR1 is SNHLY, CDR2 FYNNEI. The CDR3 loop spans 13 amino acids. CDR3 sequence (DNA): TGTGCCAGCAGGGGCACTGGGGCCAACGTCCTGACTTTC. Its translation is CASRGTGANVLTF.

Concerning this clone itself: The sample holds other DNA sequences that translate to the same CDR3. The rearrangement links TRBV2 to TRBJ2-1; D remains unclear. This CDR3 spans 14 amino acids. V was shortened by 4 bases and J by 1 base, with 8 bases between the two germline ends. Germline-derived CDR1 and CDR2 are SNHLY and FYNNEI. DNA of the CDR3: TGTGCCAGCAGTGGACGTTCGTCCTACAATGAGCAGTTCTTC. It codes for CASSGRSSYNEQFF. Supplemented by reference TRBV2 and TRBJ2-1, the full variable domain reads EPEVTQTPSHQVTQMGQEVILRCVPISNHLYFYWYRQILGQKVEFLVSFYNNEISEKSEIFDDQFSVERPDGSNFTLKIRSTKLEDSAMYFCASSGRSSYNEQFFGPGTRLTVL.

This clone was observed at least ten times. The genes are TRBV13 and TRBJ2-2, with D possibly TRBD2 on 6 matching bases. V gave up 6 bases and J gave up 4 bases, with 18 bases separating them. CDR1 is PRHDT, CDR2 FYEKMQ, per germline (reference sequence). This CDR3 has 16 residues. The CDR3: CASRPGRGTFTGELFF. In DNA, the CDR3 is TGTGCCAGCAGACCTGGGCGCGGGACGTTCACCGGGGAGCTGTTTTTT.